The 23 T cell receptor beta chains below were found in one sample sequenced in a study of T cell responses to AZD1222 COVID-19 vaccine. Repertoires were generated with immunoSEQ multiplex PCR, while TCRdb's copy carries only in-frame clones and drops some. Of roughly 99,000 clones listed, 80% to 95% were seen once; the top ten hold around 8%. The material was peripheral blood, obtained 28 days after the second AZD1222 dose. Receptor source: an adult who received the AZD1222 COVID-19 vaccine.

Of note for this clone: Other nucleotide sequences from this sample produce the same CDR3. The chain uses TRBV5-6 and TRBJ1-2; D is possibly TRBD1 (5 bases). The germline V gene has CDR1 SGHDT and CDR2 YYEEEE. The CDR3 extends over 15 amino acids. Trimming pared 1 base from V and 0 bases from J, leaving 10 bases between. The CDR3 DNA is TGTGCCAGCAGCTTGAAGGGGAGACCTAACTATGGCTACACCTTC. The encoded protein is CASSLKGRPNYGYTF.

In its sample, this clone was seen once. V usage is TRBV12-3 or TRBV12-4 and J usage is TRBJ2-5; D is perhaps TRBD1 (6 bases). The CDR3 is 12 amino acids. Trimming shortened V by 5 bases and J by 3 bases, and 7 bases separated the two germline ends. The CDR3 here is CASSRTEETQYF. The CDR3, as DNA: TGTGCCAGCAGTCGGACAGAAGAGACCCAGTACTTC.

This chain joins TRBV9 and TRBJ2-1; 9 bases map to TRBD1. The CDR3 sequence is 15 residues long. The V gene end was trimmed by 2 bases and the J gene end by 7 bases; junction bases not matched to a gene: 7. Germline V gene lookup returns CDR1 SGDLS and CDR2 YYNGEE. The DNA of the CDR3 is TGTGCCAGCAGCGTCCGGGACAGGGCCCAAAATGAGCAGTTCTTC. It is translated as CASSVRDRAQNEQFF.

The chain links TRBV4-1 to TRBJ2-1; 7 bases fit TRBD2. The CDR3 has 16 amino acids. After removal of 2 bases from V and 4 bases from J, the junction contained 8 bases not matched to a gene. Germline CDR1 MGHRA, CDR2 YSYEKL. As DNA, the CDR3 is TGCGCCAGCAGCCAATTTACTAGCGCAAGATACAATGAGCAGTTCTTC. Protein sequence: CASSQFTSARYNEQFF.

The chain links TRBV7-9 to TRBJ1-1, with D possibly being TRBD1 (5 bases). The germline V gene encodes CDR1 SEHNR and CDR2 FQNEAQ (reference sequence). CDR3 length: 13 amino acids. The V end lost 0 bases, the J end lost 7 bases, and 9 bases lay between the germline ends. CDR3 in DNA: TGTGCCAGCAGCTTAGCAGGGGCCTATGAAGCTTTCTTT. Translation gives CASSLAGAYEAFF.

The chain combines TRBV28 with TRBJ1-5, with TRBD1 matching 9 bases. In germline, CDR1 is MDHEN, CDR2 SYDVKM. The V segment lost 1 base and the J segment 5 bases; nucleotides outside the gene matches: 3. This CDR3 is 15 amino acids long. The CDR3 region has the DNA TGTGCCAGCAGTTTATCGGACAGGGGCGATCAGCCCCAGCATTTT. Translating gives CASSLSDRGDQPQHF.

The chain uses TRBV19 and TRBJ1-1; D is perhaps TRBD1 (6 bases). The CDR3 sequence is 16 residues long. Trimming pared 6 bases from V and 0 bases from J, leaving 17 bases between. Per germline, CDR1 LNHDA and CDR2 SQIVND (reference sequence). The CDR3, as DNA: TGTGCCAGTAGGACGCAGGGGACGGCCATGAACACTGAAGCTTTCTTT. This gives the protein CASRTQGTAMNTEAFF.

This CDR3 is CATRTGDNYGYTF. CDR3 in DNA: TGTGCCACCCGGACAGGGGACAACTATGGCTACACCTTC. The J gene is TRBJ1-2, the V gene TRBV10-3, with 9 positions matching TRBD1. This CDR3 is 13 amino acids long. Trimming cost V 10 bases and J 2 bases; bases outside gene matches: 5. Germline V gene sequence: CDR1 ENHRY, CDR2 SYGVKD.

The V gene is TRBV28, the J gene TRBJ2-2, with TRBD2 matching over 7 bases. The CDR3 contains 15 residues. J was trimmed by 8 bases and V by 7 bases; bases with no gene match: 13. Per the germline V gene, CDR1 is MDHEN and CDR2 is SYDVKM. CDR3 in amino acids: CASTHGAGEVGELFF. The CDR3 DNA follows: TGTGCCAGCACTCATGGGGCGGGAGAGGTGGGGGAGCTGTTTTTT.

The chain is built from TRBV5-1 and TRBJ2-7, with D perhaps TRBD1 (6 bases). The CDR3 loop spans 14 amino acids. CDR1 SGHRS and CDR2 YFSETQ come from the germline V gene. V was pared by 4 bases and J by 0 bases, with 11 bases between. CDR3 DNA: TGCGCCAGCAGCAAGGACAGTTCCTCCTACGAGCAGTACTTC. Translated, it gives CASSKDSSSYEQYF.

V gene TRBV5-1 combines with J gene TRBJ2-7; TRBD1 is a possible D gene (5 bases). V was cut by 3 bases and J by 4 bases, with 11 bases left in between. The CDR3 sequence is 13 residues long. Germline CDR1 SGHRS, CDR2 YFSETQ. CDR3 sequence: CASSSFQGYEQYF. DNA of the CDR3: TGCGCCAGCAGCTCATTCCAGGGTTACGAGCAGTACTTC.

In DNA form, the CDR3 reads TGTGCCAGCTCCCCCAGGGCATCTGAAGCTTTCTTT. Translation: CASSPRASEAFF. The V gene is TRBV18, the J gene TRBJ1-1, with D possibly TRBD1 on 5 matching bases. CDR1 and CDR2 (germline): KGHSH, LQKENI. Trimming left V 6 bases short and J 6 bases short, with 11 bases between. The CDR3 length is 12 residues. Filled out from reference TRBV18 and TRBJ1-1, the complete variable domain reads NAGVMQNPRHLVRRRGQEARLRCSPMKGHSHVYWYRQLPEEGLKFMVYLQKENIIDESGMPKERFSAEFPKEGPSILRIQQVVRGDSAAYFCASSPRASEAFFGQGTRLTVV.

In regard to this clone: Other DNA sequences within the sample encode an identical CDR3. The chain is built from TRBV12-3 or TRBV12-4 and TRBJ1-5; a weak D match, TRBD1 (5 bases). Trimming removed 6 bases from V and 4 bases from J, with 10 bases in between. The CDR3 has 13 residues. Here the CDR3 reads CASRGTGNQPQHF. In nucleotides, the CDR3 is TGTGCCAGCAGGGGGACGGGGAATCAGCCCCAGCATTTT.

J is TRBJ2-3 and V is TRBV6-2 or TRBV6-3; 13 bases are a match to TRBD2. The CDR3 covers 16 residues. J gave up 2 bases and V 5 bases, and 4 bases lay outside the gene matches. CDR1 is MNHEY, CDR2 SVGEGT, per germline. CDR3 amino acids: CASSPGLAGHTDTQYF. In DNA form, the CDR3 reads TGTGCCAGCAGTCCGGGACTAGCGGGACACACAGATACGCAGTATTTT.

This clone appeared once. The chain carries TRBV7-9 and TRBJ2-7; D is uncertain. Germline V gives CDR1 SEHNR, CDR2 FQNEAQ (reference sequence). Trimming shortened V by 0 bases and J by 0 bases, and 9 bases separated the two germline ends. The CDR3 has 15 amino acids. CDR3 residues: CASSLAGSSSYEQYF. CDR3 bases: TGTGCCAGCAGCTTAGCGGGCTCTTCCTCCTACGAGCAGTACTTC.

CDR3 sequence reads: CASSPTGTPNTEAFF. The DNA of the CDR3 is TGTGCCAGCAGCCCCACCGGGACACCGAACACTGAAGCTTTCTTT. V and J are TRBV11-2 and TRBJ1-1; possible D gene TRBD1, 6 bases. This CDR3 contains 15 residues. Trimming took off 5 bases at V and 1 base at J, with 14 bases between the two ends. CDR1 SGHAT and CDR2 FQNNGV come from the germline V gene.

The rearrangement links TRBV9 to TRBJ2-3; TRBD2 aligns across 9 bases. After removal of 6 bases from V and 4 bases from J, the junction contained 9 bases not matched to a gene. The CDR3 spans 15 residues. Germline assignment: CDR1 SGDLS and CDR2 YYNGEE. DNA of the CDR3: TGTGCCAGCACCTTTAGCGGGAGTTGGGCAGATACGCAGTATTTT. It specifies CASTFSGSWADTQYF.

The DNA for the CDR3 is TGTGCCAGCAGCACGGACAGGGCCTTCTCCTACAATGAGCAGTTCTTC. This encodes CASSTDRAFSYNEQFF. The V and J genes are TRBV5-4 and TRBJ2-1; 8 nucleotides align to TRBD1. This CDR3 is built from 16 residues. Germline CDR1 SGHNT, CDR2 YYREEE (reference sequence). J lost 0 bases, V lost 4 bases, and 6 bases had no gene match.

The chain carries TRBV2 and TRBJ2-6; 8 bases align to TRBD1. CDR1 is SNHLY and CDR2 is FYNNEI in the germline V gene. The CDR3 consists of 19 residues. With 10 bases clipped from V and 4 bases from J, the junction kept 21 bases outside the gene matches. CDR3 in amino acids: CAIYPLERQGRAGANVLTF. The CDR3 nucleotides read TGTGCCATCTACCCCCTAGAGAGACAGGGGAGAGCCGGGGCCAACGTCCTGACTTTC.

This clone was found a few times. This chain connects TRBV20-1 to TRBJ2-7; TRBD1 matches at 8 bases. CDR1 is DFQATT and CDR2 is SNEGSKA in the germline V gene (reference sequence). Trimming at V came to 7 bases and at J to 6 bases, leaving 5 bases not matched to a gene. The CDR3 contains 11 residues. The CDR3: CSGTDRGEQYF. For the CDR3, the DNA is TGCAGTGGAACAGACAGGGGCGAGCAGTACTTC.

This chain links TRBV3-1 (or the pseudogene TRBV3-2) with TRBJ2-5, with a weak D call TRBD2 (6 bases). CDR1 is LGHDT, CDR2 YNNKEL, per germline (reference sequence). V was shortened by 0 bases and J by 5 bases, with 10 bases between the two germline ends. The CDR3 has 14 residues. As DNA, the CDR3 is TGTGCCAGCAGCCAAGATCCAGGGAGGGAGACCCAGTACTTC. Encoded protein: CASSQDPGRETQYF.

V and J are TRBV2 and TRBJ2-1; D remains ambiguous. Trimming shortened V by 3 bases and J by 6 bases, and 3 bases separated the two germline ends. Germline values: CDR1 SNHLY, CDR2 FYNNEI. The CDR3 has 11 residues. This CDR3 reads CASSERNEQFF. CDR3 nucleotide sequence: TGTGCCAGCAGTGAGCGCAATGAGCAGTTCTTC.

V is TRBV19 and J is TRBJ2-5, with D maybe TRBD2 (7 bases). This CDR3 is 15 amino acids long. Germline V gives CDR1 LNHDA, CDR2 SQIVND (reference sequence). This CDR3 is CANCGGGPYQETQYF. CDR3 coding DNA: TGTGCTAATTGTGGGGGGGGGCCGTACCAAGAGACCCAGTACTTC.